The sequence of this TCR beta chain was determined in a study of beta chain features in type 1 diabetes. Expressed TCRB transcripts were sequenced because the entire RNA isolate underwent reverse transcription. Here immunoSEQ multiplex PCR was the method, and the copy in TCRdb shows in-frame clones only, minus some. Of about 330,000 clones listed, approximately 10% are singletons. CDR1 MNHEY and CDR2 SVGAGI come from the germline V gene. The CDR3 consists of 14 residues. V gave up 5 bases and J gave up 1 base; unmatched junction bases: 3. The material sequenced was naive CD4+ T cells from blood. The J gene is TRBJ1-2, the V gene TRBV6-5, with 8 positions matching TRBD1. This TCR derives from a woman under 40 in good health. The CDR3 nucleotides read TGTGCCAGCAGTCAGGACAGGGATAACTATGGCTACACCTTC. Translated, it gives CASSQDRDNYGYTF.